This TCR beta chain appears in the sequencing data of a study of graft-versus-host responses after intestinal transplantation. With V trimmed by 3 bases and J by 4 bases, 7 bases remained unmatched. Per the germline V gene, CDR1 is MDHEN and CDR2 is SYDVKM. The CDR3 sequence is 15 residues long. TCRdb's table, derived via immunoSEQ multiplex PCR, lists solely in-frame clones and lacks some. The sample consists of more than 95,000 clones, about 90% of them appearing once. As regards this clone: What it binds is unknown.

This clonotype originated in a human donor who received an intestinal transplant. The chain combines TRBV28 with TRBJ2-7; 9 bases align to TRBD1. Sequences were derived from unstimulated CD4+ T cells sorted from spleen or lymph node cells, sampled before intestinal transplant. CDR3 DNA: TGTGCCAGCAGTTTTGATTGGACAGGGGAATACGAGCAGTACTTC. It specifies CASSFDWTGEYEQYF.